One sample yielded the 2 T cell receptor beta chains listed below, sequenced in a study of shared clonotypes between healthy human individuals. The method was immunoSEQ multiplex PCR; TCRdb's version includes in-frame clones alone and lacks a portion of them. The sample lists some 2,100,000 clones; almost 96% were seen once. The sequenced material came from naive CD4+ T cells sorted from blood. Subset defined: CD45RA+ positively selected. The receptor set was obtained from a young man in good health.

The V and J genes are TRBV5-4 and TRBJ2-1; 10 bases fit TRBD2. CDR1 is SGHNT and CDR2 is YYREEE in the germline V gene (reference sequence). The V and J ends lost 10 bases and 6 bases, in that order; junction bases with no gene match: 13. The CDR3 contains 15 residues. The CDR3, as DNA: TGTGCCGTACGGTCTAGCGGGAGTATCCCCAATGAGCAGTTCTTC. Translating gives CAVRSSGSIPNEQFF. Full variable domain (rest looked up from reference TRBV5-4 and TRBJ2-1): ETGVTQSPTHLIKTRGQQVTLRCSSQSGHNTVSWYQQALGQGPQFIFQYYREEENGRGNFPPRFSGLQFPNYSSELNVNALELDDSALYLCAVRSSGSIPNEQFFGPGTRLTVL.

The chain joins TRBV5-6 to TRBJ1-2; 10 bases align to TRBD1. The CDR3 consists of 14 residues. Germline V CDR1 and CDR2: SGHDT, YYEEEE. V gave up 6 bases and J gave up 4 bases; unmatched junction bases: 6. CDR3 coding DNA: TGTGCCAGCATCGACAGGGGGCTCTCCTATGGCTACACCTTC. Translation: CASIDRGLSYGYTF.